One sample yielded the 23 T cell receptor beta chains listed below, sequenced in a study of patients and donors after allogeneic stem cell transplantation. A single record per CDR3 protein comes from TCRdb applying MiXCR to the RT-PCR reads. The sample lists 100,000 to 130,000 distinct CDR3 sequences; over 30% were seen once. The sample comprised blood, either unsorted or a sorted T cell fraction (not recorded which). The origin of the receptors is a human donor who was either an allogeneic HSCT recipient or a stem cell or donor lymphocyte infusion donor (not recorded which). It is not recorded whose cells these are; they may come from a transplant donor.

Here the CDR3 DNA reads TGTGCCAGCAGCTTTGGGACAGGGGGCGGCACAGATACGCAGTATTTT. This codes for CASSFGTGGGTDTQYF. The rearrangement links TRBV7-9 to TRBJ2-3, with 12 positions matching TRBD1. The CDR3 contains 16 residues. V was clipped by 3 bases and J by 1 base; unmatched bases: 2. Germline V gene data show CDR1 as SEHNR and CDR2 as FQNEAQ (reference sequence).

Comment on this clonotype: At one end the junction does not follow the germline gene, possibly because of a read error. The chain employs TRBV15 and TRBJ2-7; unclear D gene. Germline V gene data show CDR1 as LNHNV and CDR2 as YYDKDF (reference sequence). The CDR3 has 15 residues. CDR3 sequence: CATSRTPPFGYGQYF. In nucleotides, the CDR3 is TGTGCCACCAGCAGAACTCCCCCGTTCGGATACGGGCAGTACTTC.

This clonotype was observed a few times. CDR3 loop: CASSLGGIYQPQHF. The CDR3, as DNA: TGTGCCAGCAGCTTAGGGGGCATTTATCAGCCCCAGCATTTT. This chain links TRBV7-2 with TRBJ1-5, with D possibly TRBD1 on 5 matching bases. With 1 base removed from V and 5 bases from J, the gap between germline ends came to 9 bases. The length of the CDR3 is 14 residues. Germline V gene data show CDR1 as SGHTA and CDR2 as FQGNSA.

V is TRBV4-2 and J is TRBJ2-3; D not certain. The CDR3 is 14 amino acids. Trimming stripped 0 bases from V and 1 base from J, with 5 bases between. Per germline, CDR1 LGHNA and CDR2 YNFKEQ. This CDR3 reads CASSQDRRTDTQYF. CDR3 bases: TGTGCCAGCAGCCAAGATCGACGCACAGATACGCAGTATTTT.

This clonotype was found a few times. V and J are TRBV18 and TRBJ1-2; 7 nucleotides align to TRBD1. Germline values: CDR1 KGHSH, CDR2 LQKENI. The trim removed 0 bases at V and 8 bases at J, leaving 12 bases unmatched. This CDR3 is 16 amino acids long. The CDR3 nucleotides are TGTGCCAGCTCACCACCACAACAGGGGCAAAATAGGGGCTACACCTTC. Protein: CASSPPQQGQNRGYTF.

As DNA, the CDR3 is TGTGCCAGCTCACCCCCGGGTAGCAGAACCTACAATGAGCAGTTCTTC. This codes for CASSPPGSRTYNEQFF. V usage is TRBV18 and J usage is TRBJ2-1; no clear D gene. V was clipped by 3 bases and J by 2 bases, with 14 bases between them. CDR1 and CDR2 from the germline V gene are KGHSH and LQKENI. This CDR3 is built from 16 residues.

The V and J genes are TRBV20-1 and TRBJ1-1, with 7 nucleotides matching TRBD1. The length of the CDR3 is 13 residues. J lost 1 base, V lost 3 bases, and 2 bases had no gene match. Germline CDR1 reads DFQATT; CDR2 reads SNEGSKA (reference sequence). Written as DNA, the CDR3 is TGCAGTGCTAGGGGGACAGCGAACACTGAAGCTTTCTTT. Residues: CSARGTANTEAFF.

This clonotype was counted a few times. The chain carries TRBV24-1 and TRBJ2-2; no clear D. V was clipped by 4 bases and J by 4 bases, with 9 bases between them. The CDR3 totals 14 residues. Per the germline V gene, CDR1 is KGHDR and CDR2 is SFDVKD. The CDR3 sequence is CATSEQPTTGELFF. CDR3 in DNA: TGTGCCACCAGTGAACAGCCGACCACCGGGGAGCTGTTTTTT.

The CDR3 sequence is CASSPRSGDTEAFF. CDR3 nucleotide sequence: TGTGCCAGCAGCCCCAGGTCTGGGGACACTGAAGCTTTCTTT. The chain carries TRBV7-8 and TRBJ1-1; no definite D call. V lost 5 bases and J lost 3, with 13 bases in between. CDR3 size: 14 residues. CDR1 and CDR2 (germline): SGHVS, FQNEAQ.

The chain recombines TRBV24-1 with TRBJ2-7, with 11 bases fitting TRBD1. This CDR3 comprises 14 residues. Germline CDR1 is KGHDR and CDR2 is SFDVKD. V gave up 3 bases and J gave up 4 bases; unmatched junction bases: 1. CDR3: CATSDGQGAYEQYF. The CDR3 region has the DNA TGTGCCACCAGTGATGGACAGGGGGCTTACGAGCAGTACTTC.

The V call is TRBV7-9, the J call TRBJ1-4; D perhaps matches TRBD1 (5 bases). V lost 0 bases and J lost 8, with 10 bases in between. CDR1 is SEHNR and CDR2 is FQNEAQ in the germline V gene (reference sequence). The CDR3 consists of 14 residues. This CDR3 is CASSLASGREKLFF. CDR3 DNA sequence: TGTGCCAGCAGCTTAGCGTCAGGGAGAGAAAAACTGTTTTTT.

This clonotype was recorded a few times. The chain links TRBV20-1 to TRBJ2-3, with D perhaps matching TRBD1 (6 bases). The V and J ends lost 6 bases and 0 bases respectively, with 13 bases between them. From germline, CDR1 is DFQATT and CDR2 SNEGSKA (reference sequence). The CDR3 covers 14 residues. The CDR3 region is CSARTDLSTDTQYF. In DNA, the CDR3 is TGCAGTGCCCGGACAGACCTTAGCACAGATACGCAGTATTTT.

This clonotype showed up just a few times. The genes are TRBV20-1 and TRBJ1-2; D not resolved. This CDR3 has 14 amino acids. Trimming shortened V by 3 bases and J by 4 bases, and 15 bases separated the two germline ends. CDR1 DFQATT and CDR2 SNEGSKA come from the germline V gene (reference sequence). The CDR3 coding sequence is TGCAGTGCTAGTCCAGCCTTATATGGCTATGGCTACACCTTC. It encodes CSASPALYGYGYTF.

CDR3 region: CSARRGTLDTTEAFF. Here the CDR3 DNA reads TGCAGTGCTCGGCGGGGTACATTGGACACCACTGAAGCTTTCTTT. The gene calls are TRBV20-1 and TRBJ1-1; TRBD1 is a possible D gene (5 bases). V lost 5 bases and J 4 bases, leaving 20 bases between the germline ends. CDR1 and CDR2 (germline): DFQATT, SNEGSKA (reference sequence). The CDR3 loop spans 15 amino acids.

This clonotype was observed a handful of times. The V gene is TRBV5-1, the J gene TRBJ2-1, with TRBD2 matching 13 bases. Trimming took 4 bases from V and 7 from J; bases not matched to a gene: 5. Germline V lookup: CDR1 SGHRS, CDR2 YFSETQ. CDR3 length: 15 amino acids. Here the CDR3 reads CASSLTSGRANEQFF. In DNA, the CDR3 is TGCGCCAGCAGCCTCACTAGCGGGAGGGCTAATGAGCAGTTCTTC. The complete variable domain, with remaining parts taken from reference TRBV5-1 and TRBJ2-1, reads KAGVTQTPRYLIKTRGQQVTLSCSPISGHRSVSWYQQTPGQGLQFLFEYFSETQRNKGNFPGRFSGRQFSNSRSEMNVSTLELGDSALYLCASSLTSGRANEQFFGPGTRLTVL.

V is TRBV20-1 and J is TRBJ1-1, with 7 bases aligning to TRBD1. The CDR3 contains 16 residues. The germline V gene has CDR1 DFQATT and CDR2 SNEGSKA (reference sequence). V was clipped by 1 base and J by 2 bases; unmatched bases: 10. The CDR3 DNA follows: TGCAGTGCTAGAGCTTCCGCGGGACAGTTCAACACTGAAGCTTTCTTT. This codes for CSARASAGQFNTEAFF.

This chain's CDR3 is CASSARGFTDTQYF. CDR3 DNA sequence: TGTGCCAGCAGTGCCCGGGGATTCACAGATACGCAGTATTTT. J is TRBJ2-3 and V is TRBV12-3 or TRBV12-4, with a weak D call TRBD2 (5 bases). V was clipped by 5 bases and J by 2 bases, with 11 bases between them. The CDR3 loop spans 14 amino acids.

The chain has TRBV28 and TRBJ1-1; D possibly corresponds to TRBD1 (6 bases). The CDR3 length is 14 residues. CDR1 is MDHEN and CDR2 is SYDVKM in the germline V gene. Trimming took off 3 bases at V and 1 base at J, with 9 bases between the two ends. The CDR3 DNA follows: TGTGCCAGCAGTTTCGGGGGGGCGAACACTGAAGCTTTCTTT. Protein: CASSFGGANTEAFF.

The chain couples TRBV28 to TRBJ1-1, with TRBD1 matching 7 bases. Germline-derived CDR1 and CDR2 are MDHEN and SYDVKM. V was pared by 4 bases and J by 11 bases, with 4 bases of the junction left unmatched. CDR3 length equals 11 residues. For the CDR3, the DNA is TGTGCCAGCAGTTACGACAGGGATGCTTTCTTT. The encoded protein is CASSYDRDAFF.

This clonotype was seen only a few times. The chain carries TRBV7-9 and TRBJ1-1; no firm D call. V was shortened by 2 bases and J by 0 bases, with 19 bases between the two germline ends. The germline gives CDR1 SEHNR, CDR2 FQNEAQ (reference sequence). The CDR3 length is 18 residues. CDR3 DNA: TGTGCCAGCAGCTTAAAATTATTGGCCCGCCCCATGAACACTGAAGCTTTCTTT. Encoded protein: CASSLKLLARPMNTEAFF.

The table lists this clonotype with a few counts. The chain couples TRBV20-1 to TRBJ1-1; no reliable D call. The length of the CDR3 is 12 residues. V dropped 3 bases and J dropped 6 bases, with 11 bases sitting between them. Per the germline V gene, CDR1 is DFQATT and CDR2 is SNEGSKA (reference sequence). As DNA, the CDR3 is TGCAGTGCTAGTGTTGGGTTCGCTGAAGCTTTCTTT. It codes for CSASVGFAEAFF.

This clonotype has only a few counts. CDR3 nucleotide sequence: TGTGCCAGCAGCCCGGACAGAGTCCATGGCTACACCTTC. Amino acid sequence: CASSPDRVHGYTF. The chain joins TRBV7-2 to TRBJ1-2, with D possibly matching TRBD1 (6 bases). Per the germline V gene, CDR1 is SGHTA and CDR2 is FQGNSA. V gave up 5 bases and J gave up 6 bases, with 13 bases separating them. The CDR3 spans 13 residues.

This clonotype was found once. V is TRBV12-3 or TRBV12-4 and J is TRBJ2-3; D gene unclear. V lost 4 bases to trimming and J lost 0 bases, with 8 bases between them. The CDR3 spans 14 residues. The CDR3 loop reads CASSSSDSTDTQYF. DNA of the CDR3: TGTGCCAGCAGTTCATCGGACAGCACAGATACGCAGTATTTT.